One and the same sample provided the 10 T cell receptor beta chains below, sequenced in a study of T cell responses to AZD1222 COVID-19 vaccine. Repertoires were generated with immunoSEQ multiplex PCR, while TCRdb's copy carries only in-frame clones and drops some. The sample has more than 150,000 clones, 70% to 90% seen once. Sequences were derived from peripheral blood, sampled on day 0 of AZD1222 vaccination. The origin of the receptors is an adult in good health.

The chain combines TRBV7-3 with TRBJ2-7; no definite D call. V shed 1 base and J shed 0 bases, with 10 bases lying between them. The CDR3 runs 15 residues. From germline, CDR1 is SGHTA and CDR2 FQGTGA. The chain's CDR3 is CASSLNPHSSYEQYF. DNA for the CDR3: TGTGCCAGCAGCTTAAACCCTCACAGCTCCTACGAGCAGTACTTC.

The rearrangement links TRBV6-5 to TRBJ1-5; maybe TRBD1 (5 bases). This CDR3 has 12 amino acids. V shed 7 bases and J shed 5 bases, with 9 bases lying between them. CDR1 is MNHEY, CDR2 SVGAGI, per germline. The CDR3 DNA follows: TGTGCCAGCATTGTAGGGGATCAGCCCCAGCATTTT. Its protein is CASIVGDQPQHF.

The gene calls are TRBV7-6 and TRBJ1-6, with TRBD1 as a possible D gene (6 bases). Germline-derived CDR1 and CDR2 are SGHVS and FNYEAQ. CDR3 size: 16 residues. Trimming took 1 base from V and 8 from J, leaving 15 bases between them. The CDR3 bases are TGTGCCAGCAGCTTAGGGGCCACAGGGAGCCATTCACCCCTCCACTTT. Residues: CASSLGATGSHSPLHF. Supplemented by reference TRBV7-6 and TRBJ1-6, the full variable domain reads GAGVSQSPRYKVTKRGQDVALRCDPISGHVSLYWYRQALGQGPEFLTYFNYEAQQDKSGLPNDRFSAERPEGSISTLTIQRTEQRDSAMYRCASSLGATGSHSPLHFGNGTRLTVT.

Turning to this clone: The junction departs from the called germline gene at one end, perhaps through a read error. The chain links TRBV6-5 to TRBJ2-5, with a weak D call TRBD1 (6 bases). Germline V gives CDR1 MNHEY, CDR2 SVGAGI. The CDR3 sequence is 10 residues long. The CDR3 nucleotides read TGCGTCACAGGGTTAGAGACCCAGTACTTC. It yields the protein CVTGLETQYF.

This clone was observed a few times. J is TRBJ2-4 and V is TRBV18; 7 bases line up with TRBD1. CDR1 KGHSH and CDR2 LQKENI come from the germline V gene. The CDR3 length is 14 residues. The junction had 9 bases not matched to a gene; V was cut back by 6 bases and J by 7 bases. CDR3 loop: CASSPDREGNIQYF. Here the CDR3 DNA reads TGTGCCAGCTCTCCTGACAGGGAAGGGAACATTCAGTACTTC.

The chain employs TRBV5-1 and TRBJ2-2; TRBD2 might be the D (6 bases). Trimming pared 4 bases from V and 8 bases from J, leaving 9 bases between. There are 12 residues in the CDR3. CDR1 is SGHRS, CDR2 YFSETQ, per germline. CDR3 sequence reads: CASSGEAGELFF. The DNA of the CDR3 is TGCGCCAGCAGCGGGGAGGCGGGGGAGCTGTTTTTT.

The chain combines TRBV28 with TRBJ1-6; maybe TRBD1 (5 bases). Germline values: CDR1 MDHEN, CDR2 SYDVKM. The CDR3 has 15 residues. Trimming shortened V by 2 bases and J by 3 bases, and 8 bases separated the two germline ends. The CDR3 sequence: CASSLMGDYNSPLHF. CDR3 sequence (DNA): TGTGCCAGCAGTTTAATGGGGGACTATAATTCACCCCTCCACTTT.

This clone was found once. The chain recombines TRBV27 with TRBJ1-1, with D tentatively TRBD1 (6 bases). In germline, CDR1 is MNHEY, CDR2 SMNVEV (reference sequence). Trimming removed 4 bases at V and 4 bases at J, with 10 bases between. The CDR3 spans 13 residues. As DNA, the CDR3 is TGTGCCAGCAGTTCAGGCAGGGGCACTGAAGCTTTCTTT. Its translation: CASSSGRGTEAFF.

The chain employs TRBV2 and TRBJ2-5; D might be TRBD1 (5 bases). This CDR3 spans 13 amino acids. Trimming left V 10 bases short and J 5 bases short, with 17 bases between. Germline CDR1 is SNHLY and CDR2 is FYNNEI. CDR3 DNA: TGTGCCATCAAGAACTTACCAGGGGAGACCCAGTACTTC. It specifies CAIKNLPGETQYF.

The chain employs TRBV14 and TRBJ1-2; D unclear. V was clipped by 0 bases and J by 3 bases, with 8 bases between them. Per germline, CDR1 SGHDN and CDR2 FVKESK. The length of the CDR3 is 14 residues. The CDR3 spells CASSQDLIYYGYTF. The CDR3 nucleotides read TGTGCCAGCAGCCAAGATCTCATATACTATGGCTACACCTTC.